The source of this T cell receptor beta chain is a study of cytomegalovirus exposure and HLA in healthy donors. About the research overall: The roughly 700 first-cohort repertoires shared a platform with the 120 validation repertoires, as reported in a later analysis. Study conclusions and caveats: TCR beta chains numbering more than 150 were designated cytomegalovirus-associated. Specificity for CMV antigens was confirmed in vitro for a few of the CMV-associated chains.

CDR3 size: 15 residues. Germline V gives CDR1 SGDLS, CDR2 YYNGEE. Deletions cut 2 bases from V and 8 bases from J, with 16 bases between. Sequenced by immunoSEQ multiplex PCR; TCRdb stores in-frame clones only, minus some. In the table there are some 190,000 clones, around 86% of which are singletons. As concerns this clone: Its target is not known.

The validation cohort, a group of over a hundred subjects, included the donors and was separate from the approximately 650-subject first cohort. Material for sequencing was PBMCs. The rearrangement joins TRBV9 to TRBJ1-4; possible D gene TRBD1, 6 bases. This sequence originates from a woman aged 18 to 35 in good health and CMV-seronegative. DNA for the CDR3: TGTGCCAGCAGCGTTGGGGACACTTCGGGGGAAAAACTGTTTTTT. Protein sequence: CASSVGDTSGEKLFF.